This is a list of T cell receptor beta chains from one sample in a study of radiotherapy plus CTLA-4 blockade in lung cancer. Only in-frame clones appear in the TCRdb table, and some are missing; sequencing was by immunoSEQ multiplex PCR. The data hold around 55,000 clones, with around 80% observed a single time. This specimen consisted of peripheral blood, obtained from a patient treated with radiotherapy plus ipilimumab. The receptor source for this set is a human donor with non-small cell lung cancer whose response to radiotherapy plus ipilimumab could not be evaluated. Each CDR3 is given with its conserved first and last residue. A D gene is named only where the DNA matches it firmly. Clone size is not always given. Where it is, it says once, few, many or a class for expanded clones.

size: -; D: TRBD1; V: TRBV5-1; J: TRBJ2-7; DNA: TGCGCCAGCACAGGGGGGACAGGGGTAACCTACGAGCAGTACTTC; CDR3: CASTGGTGVTYEQYF
size: -; D: TRBD2; V: TRBV11-3; J: TRBJ2-7; DNA: TGTGCCAGCAGCTCCACTAGCGGGAGGAATGAGGAGCAGTACTTC; CDR3: CASSSTSGRNEEQYF
size: -; D: TRBD1; V: TRBV10-3; J: TRBJ2-6; DNA: TGTGCCATCAGTGAGTCGAGGGGACAGCCACCGAGCTCTGGGGCCAACGTCCTGACTTTC; CDR3: CAISESRGQPPSSGANVLTF
size: -; D: TRBD1; V: TRBV7-2; J: TRBJ1-6; DNA: TGTGCCAGCAGCGCGGACAGGGTGAGGTCACCCCTCCACTTT; CDR3: CASSADRVRSPLHF
size: -; D: -; V: TRBV7-6; J: TRBJ1-2; DNA: TGTGCCAGCAGCTTAGAACAGGGCTATGGCTACACCTTC; CDR3: CASSLEQGYGYTF
size: -; D: -; V: TRBV27; J: TRBJ2-1; DNA: TGTGCCAGCAGTTTAGCACCCCGGAGAGGATACAATGAGCAGTTCTTC; CDR3: CASSLAPRRGYNEQFF
size: -; D: TRBD1; V: TRBV5-4; J: TRBJ1-4; DNA: TGTGCCAGCAGCTCCTACCGGGACAGGGTGCCGAAAACTAATGAAAAACTGTTTTTT; CDR3: CASSSYRDRVPKTNEKLFF
size: -; D: -; V: TRBV6-5; J: TRBJ1-1; DNA: TGTGCCAGCAGTTACGCCGGACAGACGGGGACTGAAGCTTTCTTT; CDR3: CASSYAGQTGTEAFF
size: few; D: TRBD1; V: TRBV15; J: TRBJ2-3; DNA: TGTGCCACCAGCAGAGATCAGGGGGCGGGCACAGATACGCAGTATTTT; CDR3: CATSRDQGAGTDTQYF
size: medium-sized; D: TRBD1; V: TRBV6-5; J: TRBJ1-6; DNA: TGTGCCAGCAGGGCGGACAGGGGTAATTCACCCCTCCACTTT; CDR3: CASRADRGNSPLHF
size: -; D: -; V: TRBV6-5; J: TRBJ1-3; DNA: TGTGCCAGCAGTTCAGGTAGCTCTGGAAACACCATATATTTT; CDR3: CASSSGSSGNTIYF
size: -; D: TRBD1; V: TRBV27; J: TRBJ1-6; DNA: TGTGCCAGCAGTAGCACCCGACAGGGGTCGTTCAATTCACCCCTCCACTTT; CDR3: CASSSTRQGSFNSPLHF
size: -; D: -; V: TRBV9; J: TRBJ2-1; DNA: TGTGCCAGCAGCGTAGACGGGAGTGCGTACAATGAGCAGTTCTTC; CDR3: CASSVDGSAYNEQFF
size: -; D: -; V: TRBV4-3; J: TRBJ1-6; DNA: TGCGCCAGCAGCCAAGATGCCGCCCTGCGGGTGGTTCCCCTCCACTTT; CDR3: CASSQDAALRVVPLHF
size: -; D: TRBD2; V: TRBV10-2; J: TRBJ2-3; DNA: TGCGCCAGCAGTGTTAGCGGGGGGGCAGGGGATACGCAGTATTTT; CDR3: CASSVSGGAGDTQYF
size: -; D: TRBD1; V: TRBV7-2; J: TRBJ1-6; DNA: TGTGCCAGCAGCTTAGCGATTCAGGGGGTTTACTATAATTCACCCCTCCACTTT; CDR3: CASSLAIQGVYYNSPLHF
size: -; D: -; V: TRBV2; J: TRBJ2-2; DNA: TGTGCCAGCAGGGCAGGGGGGGAGCTGTTTTTT; CDR3: CASRAGGELFF
size: -; D: TRBD1; V: TRBV27; J: TRBJ1-2; DNA: TGTGCCAGCAGTTTGGTAGGGACAGGGGGCGCGAATGACGGCTACACCTTC; CDR3: CASSLVGTGGANDGYTF
size: -; D: -; V: TRBV9; J: TRBJ2-2; DNA: TGTGCCAGCACGCCCTTGGAGAATGGAGCCGGGGAGCTGTTTTTT; CDR3: CASTPLENGAGELFF
size: once; D: -; V: TRBV2; J: TRBJ2-3; DNA: TGTGCCAGCAAGAACAGGGAAAGCACAGATACGCAGTATTTT; CDR3: CASKNRESTDTQYF
size: -; D: -; V: TRBV5-8; J: TRBJ2-4; DNA: TGTGCCAGCAGCTTGGTAGAACAGGGTAAAAACATTCAGTACTTC; CDR3: CASSLVEQGKNIQYF
size: -; D: -; V: TRBV5-6; J: TRBJ2-3; DNA: TGTGCCAGCAGCCCGGAGAGCACAGATACGCAGTATTTT; CDR3: CASSPESTDTQYF
size: -; D: TRBD2; V: TRBV29-1; J: TRBJ2-1; DNA: TGCAGCGTTGGAGGAGGCGGGACTAGCTCCTACAATGAGCAGTTCTTC; CDR3: CSVGGGGTSSYNEQFF
size: few; D: TRBD1; V: TRBV6-5; J: TRBJ1-2; DNA: TGTGCCAGCAGCACTCAGGGGGTGTATGGCTACACCTTC; CDR3: CASSTQGVYGYTF
size: once; D: TRBD1; V: TRBV6-5; J: TRBJ2-7; DNA: TGTGCCAGCAGTGACCGGGACAGGCATTACGAGCAGTACTTC; CDR3: CASSDRDRHYEQYF
size: few; D: TRBD1; V: TRBV7-2; J: TRBJ2-7; DNA: TGTGCCAGCAGCGTTAGGACAGGTCAATACGAGCAGTACTTC; CDR3: CASSVRTGQYEQYF
size: -; D: TRBD1; V: TRBV19; J: TRBJ2-3; DNA: TGTGCCAGTAGCAACGGCCTATCAGGGGACAGCAGAGGTACGCAGTATTTT; CDR3: CASSNGLSGDSRGTQYF
size: -; D: -; V: TRBV29-1; J: TRBJ1-2; DNA: TGCAGCGTTGCCCCACTGTGGGCAAACTACTATGGCTACACCTTC; CDR3: CSVAPLWANYYGYTF
size: -; D: -; V: TRBV19; J: TRBJ1-1; DNA: TGTGCCAGTAGTTGGGGGGGTCTTTGGGGTACTGAAGCTTTCTTT; CDR3: CASSWGGLWGTEAFF
size: -; D: -; V: TRBV19; J: TRBJ1-5; DNA: TGTGCCAGTAGTAGATGGGGCTCAATCGATCAGCCCCAGCATTTT; CDR3: CASSRWGSIDQPQHF
size: once; D: -; V: TRBV7-9; J: TRBJ1-4; DNA: TGTGCCAGCAGCTTAGAACTGCTTAATGAAAGACTGTTTTTT; CDR3: CASSLELLNERLFF
size: -; D: -; V: TRBV9; J: TRBJ2-4; DNA: TGTGCCAGCAGCGTAGGGCCTCTAGCCAAAAACATTCAGTACTTC; CDR3: CASSVGPLAKNIQYF
size: -; D: TRBD2; V: TRBV10-3; J: TRBJ2-2; DNA: TGTGCCATCAGGGATGGGACTAGCGGGGGGGCCAACGGGGAGCTGTTTTTT; CDR3: CAIRDGTSGGANGELFF
size: -; D: -; V: TRBV6-5; J: TRBJ1-5; DNA: TGTGCCAGCAGTTACCTACCGGGGGGGGCTCCCCAGCATTTT; CDR3: CASSYLPGGAPQHF
size: -; D: TRBD1; V: TRBV6-1; J: TRBJ2-2; DNA: TGTGCCAGCAGTGCCGGACAGGGAAACACCGGGGAGCTGTTTTTT; CDR3: CASSAGQGNTGELFF
size: -; D: -; V: TRBV27; J: TRBJ2-1; DNA: TGTGCCAGCAGTTTGGTAGCAGCCTACAATGAGCAGTTCTTC; CDR3: CASSLVAAYNEQFF
size: -; D: -; V: TRBV9; J: TRBJ2-1; DNA: TGTGCCAGCAGCGTAGCCGGGAAGGCGTTGGGTGAGCAGTTCTTC; CDR3: CASSVAGKALGEQFF
size: -; D: -; V: TRBV6-6; J: TRBJ1-2; DNA: TGTGCCAGCAGTTACTCGGCAGACTATGGCTACACCTTC; CDR3: CASSYSADYGYTF
size: -; D: TRBD1; V: TRBV7-2; J: TRBJ2-5; DNA: TGTGCCAGCAGCTTAGTTGGTCGGACAGGGGAGACCCAGTACTTC; CDR3: CASSLVGRTGETQYF
size: -; D: TRBD1; V: TRBV7-9; J: TRBJ1-1; DNA: TGTGCCAGCAGCTTAACAGGGACAGGTTCGTCGGGCACTGAAGCTTTCTTT; CDR3: CASSLTGTGSSGTEAFF
size: -; D: TRBD2; V: TRBV5-8; J: TRBJ2-5; DNA: TGTGCCAGCAGCTTGCTAGCGGGGGGCAGAGAGACCCAGTACTTC; CDR3: CASSLLAGGRETQYF
size: -; D: TRBD1; V: TRBV4-1; J: TRBJ1-4; DNA: TGCGCCAGCAGCCCTGGGCAGGGGGCATTTGAAAAACTGTTTTTT; CDR3: CASSPGQGAFEKLFF
size: once; D: -; V: TRBV7-2; J: TRBJ2-5; DNA: TGTGCCAGCAGCTTAGGTGCGACCCTCAGGGAGACCCAGTACTTC; CDR3: CASSLGATLRETQYF
size: -; D: -; V: TRBV27; J: TRBJ2-3; DNA: TGTGCCAGCAGTTTAATGGGGGCGGATCGGGGCACGCAGTATTTT; CDR3: CASSLMGADRGTQYF
size: -; D: TRBD1; V: TRBV2; J: TRBJ1-4; DNA: TGTGCCAGCACCGACAGGGGAGTGGGTGAAAAACTGTTTTTT; CDR3: CASTDRGVGEKLFF
size: -; D: -; V: TRBV9; J: TRBJ1-3; DNA: TGTGCCAGCAGCGTAAGGGGGACCACCTCTGGAAACACCATATATTTT; CDR3: CASSVRGTTSGNTIYF
size: -; D: -; V: TRBV4-3; J: TRBJ1-2; DNA: TGCGCCAGCAGCCAAGAAATACTGCGATATGGCTACACCTTC; CDR3: CASSQEILRYGYTF
size: -; D: TRBD2; V: TRBV7-2; J: TRBJ2-3; DNA: TGTGCCAGCACTCGGCTAGCGGGGGGAGCAGATACGCAGTATTTT; CDR3: CASTRLAGGADTQYF
size: -; D: -; V: TRBV10-3; J: TRBJ2-7; DNA: TGTGCCATCAGTGGGGGCGGATCCACCTCCTACGAGCAGTACTTC; CDR3: CAISGGGSTSYEQYF
size: -; D: -; V: TRBV5-1; J: TRBJ2-4; DNA: TGCGCCAGCAGCCCTACCCACAGGGCTGGCGGCATTCAGTACTTC; CDR3: CASSPTHRAGGIQYF
size: once; D: -; V: TRBV5-1; J: TRBJ1-2; DNA: TGCGCCAGCAGCTCCACGAGCCGTACAGGGCGGTATGGCTACACCTTC; CDR3: CASSSTSRTGRYGYTF